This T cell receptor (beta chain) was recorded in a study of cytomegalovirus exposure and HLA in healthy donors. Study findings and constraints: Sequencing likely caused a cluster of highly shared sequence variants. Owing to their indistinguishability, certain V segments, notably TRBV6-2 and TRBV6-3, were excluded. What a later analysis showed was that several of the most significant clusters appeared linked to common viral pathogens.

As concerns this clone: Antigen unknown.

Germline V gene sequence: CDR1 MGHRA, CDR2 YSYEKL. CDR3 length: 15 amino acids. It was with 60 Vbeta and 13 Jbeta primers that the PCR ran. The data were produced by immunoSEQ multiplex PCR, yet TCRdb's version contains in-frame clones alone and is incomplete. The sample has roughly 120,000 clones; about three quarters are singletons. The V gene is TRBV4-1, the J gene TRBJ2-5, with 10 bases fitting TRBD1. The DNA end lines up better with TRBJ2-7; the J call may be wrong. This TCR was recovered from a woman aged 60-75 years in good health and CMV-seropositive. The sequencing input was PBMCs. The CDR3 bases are TGCGCCAGCAGCCAAGGGGACAGGGGTGTCTACGAGCAGTACTTC. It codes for CASSQGDRGVYEQYF.